This T cell receptor beta chain was recovered during a study of blood T cells in healthy people across ages. V lost 3 bases and J lost 5; bases outside the gene matches: 5. There are 13 residues in the CDR3. Looked up from germline, CDR1 is DFQATT and CDR2 is SNEGSKA (reference sequence). Then a second PCR, running about 6 to 11 cycles, was carried out with a sample-barcoded 5' primer and a J-beta primer mix. Each CDR3 protein gets one entry after TCRdb re-called the 5' RACE reads with MiXCR. The table records 650,000 to 950,000 distinct CDR3 sequences, about 42% of them present only once. The source material was blood. This sequence joins TRBV20-1 and TRBJ1-1, with 8 positions matching TRBD1. The sequence derives from a man in his 60s in good health. This CDR3 is CSASQGARTEAFF. The CDR3 DNA is TGCAGTGCTAGTCAGGGGGCGCGTACTGAAGCTTTCTTT.